This T cell receptor beta chain is from a study of vaccination and CD4 T cells after COVID-19. Sample treatment: roughly 10-day PBMC culture with coronavirus spike peptide pools or control peptides (ViraFEST assay). Study-level results: Convalescent patients had a median about 90% of reactive clones appearing only post-vaccination. A nonsignificant median increase from about 22 to 38 SARS-CoV-2-reactive clonotypes was observed.

With the Oncomine TCR Beta short-read assay, DNA from cultured CD4+ T cells was sequenced. Via MiXCR, TCRdb re-called the PCR reads, giving one row per CDR3 protein. The table lists some 5,100 distinct CDR3 sequences, approximately 48% of them singletons. This clonotype turned up a few times. Its antigen is as yet unknown. The material sequenced was CD4+ T cells from blood, cultured in vitro. This clonotype originated in a human donor who had recovered from COVID-19.

The CDR3: CATSRVGDNNQPQHF. For the CDR3, the DNA is TGTGCCACCAGCAGAGTAGGAGACAACAATCAGCCCCAGCATTTT. The chain joins TRBV15 to TRBJ1-5; no firm D call. V lost 1 base, J lost 3 bases, and 10 bases lay in between. This CDR3 has 15 residues. Germline V CDR1 and CDR2: LNHNV, YYDKDF (reference sequence).